This T cell receptor (beta chain) was obtained from a study of blood T cell repertoires in COVID-19. The V end lost 3 bases, the J end lost 4 bases, and 16 bases lay between the germline ends. Germline V gene data show CDR1 as MNHNS and CDR2 as SASEGT. This CDR3 contains 15 residues. Profiled with immunoSEQ multiplex PCR; TCRdb holds only in-frame clones, not every one. The top ten clones hold less than 8% of a sample with over 200,000 clones, approximately 85% of them seen once. This clonotype was obtained from a woman between 45 and 60 years old with active or convalescent COVID-19. The V and J genes are TRBV6-1 and TRBJ2-7; the D gene is possibly TRBD1 (6 bases). The material sequenced was peripheral blood. This CDR3 is CASSDEGPGVYEQYV. As DNA, the CDR3 is TGTGCCAGCAGTGATGAGGGGCCAGGGGTATACGAGCAGTACGTC.